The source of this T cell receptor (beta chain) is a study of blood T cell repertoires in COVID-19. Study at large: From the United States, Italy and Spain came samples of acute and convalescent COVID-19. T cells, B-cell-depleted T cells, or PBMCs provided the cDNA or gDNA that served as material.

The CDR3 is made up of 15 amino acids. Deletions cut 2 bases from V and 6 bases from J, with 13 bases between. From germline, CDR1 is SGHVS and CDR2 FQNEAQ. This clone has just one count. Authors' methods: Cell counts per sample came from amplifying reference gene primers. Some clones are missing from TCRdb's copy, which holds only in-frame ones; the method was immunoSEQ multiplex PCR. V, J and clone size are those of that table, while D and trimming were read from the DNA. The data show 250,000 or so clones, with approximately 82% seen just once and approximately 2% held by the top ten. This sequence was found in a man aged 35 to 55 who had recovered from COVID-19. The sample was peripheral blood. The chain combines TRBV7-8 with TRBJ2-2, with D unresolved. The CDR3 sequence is CASSLNGRRPGELFF. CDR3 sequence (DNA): TGTGCCAGCAGCTTAAACGGTCGTCGCCCCGGGGAGCTGTTTTTT.